The clone carrying this T cell receptor beta chain has more than one count but fewer than ten. Germline V gene lookup returns CDR1 SGHVS and CDR2 FNYEAQ. This CDR3 has 15 amino acids. V was pared by 1 base and J by 4 bases, with 14 bases between. These data are taken from a study of blood T cell repertoires in COVID-19. As handled by the study authors: It was from reference gene primer amplification that nucleated cell counts were estimated. Produced via immunoSEQ multiplex PCR; TCRdb's table is partial and in-frame only. The DNA gave D and trimming, while V, J and clone size come from that table. Found here are 200,000 to 250,000 clones, 75% to 85% of them singletons; the top ten hold approximately 8.4%.

The sequenced material came from peripheral blood. The receptor's source is a woman older than 75 with COVID-19, enrolled during active disease. This chain links TRBV7-6 with TRBJ2-7; D gene uncertain. The CDR3 spells CASSLEVGPLYEQYF. CDR3 DNA: TGTGCCAGCAGCTTAGAGGTGGGCCCCTTGTACGAGCAGTACTTC.